This is a list of T cell receptor beta chains from one sample in a study of identifying expanded T cells in peripheral blood. Using immunoSEQ multiplex PCR, the repertoire was profiled, and TCRdb retains in-frame clones only, with some absent. Here the sample spans around 85,000 clones, about 89% being singletons. The sequencing sample was made of blood. The receptors here all came from a person between 18 and 75 years old in good health. Both conserved end residues are part of each CDR3. The D gene is left open where the match is weak. Size tells how often a clone was seen (once, few, many) or the class of an expanded clone, and some rows leave it out.

TRBJ2-7,-,-,TRBV11-2,11,CASSFSYEQYF,TGTGCCAGCAGCTTCTCCTACGAGCAGTACTTC
TRBJ2-1,-,-,TRBV10-3,14,CAISEALDSNEQFF,TGTGCCATCAGTGAGGCCCTAGATTCGAATGAGCAGTTCTTC
TRBJ2-3,-,-,TRBV4-3,14,CASSASYGYLTQYF,TGCGCCAGCAGCGCGTCGTACGGGTATCTTACGCAGTATTTT
TRBJ2-5,-,-,TRBV21-1,16,CASSPRDRGREETQYF,TGTGCCAGCAGCCCCAGGGACAGGGGAAGAGAGGAGACCCAGTACTTC
TRBJ2-7,TRBD1,-,TRBV4-1,15,CASSQTTGVAREQYF,TGCGCCAGCAGCCAGACAACAGGGGTGGCTCGGGAGCAGTACTTC
TRBJ2-5,-,-,TRBV2,11,CASSPRETQYF,TGTGCCAGCAGTCCGAGAGAGACCCAGTACTTC
TRBJ2-1,-,-,TRBV18,12,CASSPFDNEQFF,TGTGCCAGCTCACCGTTCGACAATGAGCAGTTCTTC
TRBJ1-1,-,-,TRBV25-1,11,CASSKNTEAFF,TGTGCCAGCAGTAAGAACACTGAAGCTTTCTTT
TRBJ1-2,-,-,TRBV12-5,13,CASGLRGISGYTF,TGTGCTAGTGGTTTGCGAGGGATCTCTGGCTACACCTTC
TRBJ1-5,-,-,TRBV6-5,13,CASGRYSNQPQHF,TGTGCCAGCGGACGGTATAGCAATCAGCCCCAGCATTTT
TRBJ2-5,-,-,TRBV28,15,CASSLRRSPQETQYF,TGTGCCAGCAGTTTGAGGAGGAGCCCCCAAGAGACCCAGTACTTC
TRBJ2-3,-,-,TRBV5-4,14,CASSSEWKLGLQYF,TGTGCCAGCAGCTCAGAATGGAAGCTAGGATTGCAGTATTTT
TRBJ1-3,TRBD1,-,TRBV9,15,CASSPLGQGRNTIYF,TGTGCCAGCAGCCCATTAGGACAGGGTCGAAACACCATATATTTT
TRBJ2-7,-,-,TRBV6-5,14,CASSYSGTRYEQYF,TGTGCCAGCAGTTACTCCGGGACCCGCTACGAGCAGTACTTC
TRBJ2-5,-,-,TRBV2,14,CASSYNPVSETQYF,TGTGCCAGCAGTTATAACCCCGTGTCAGAGACCCAGTACTTC
TRBJ2-7,-,-,TRBV9,14,CASSSRLSSYEQYF,TGTGCCAGCAGCTCTCGATTAAGCTCCTACGAGCAGTACTTC
TRBJ2-7,-,-,TRBV7-9,13,CASSLVGGYEQYF,TGTGCCAGCAGCTTGGTCGGCGGCTACGAGCAGTACTTC
TRBJ2-7,-,-,TRBV14,15,CASSQELGSSYEQYF,TGTGCCAGCAGCCAAGAATTGGGTAGCTCCTACGAGCAGTACTTC
TRBJ2-3,TRBD1,-,TRBV27,17,CASRPAGQGVRADTQYF,TGTGCCAGCAGGCCCGCCGGACAGGGGGTAAGGGCAGATACGCAGTATTTT
TRBJ1-5,-,-,TRBV12-2,14,CASRLPGSHQPQHF,TGTGCAAGTCGCTTGCCGGGGTCCCATCAGCCCCAGCATTTT
TRBJ1-5,-,-,TRBV6-5,13,CASSWSRNQPQHF,TGTGCCAGCAGTTGGAGTCGCAATCAGCCCCAGCATTTT
TRBJ2-7,TRBD2,-,TRBV5-1,16,CASSLEGLAGVYEQYF,TGCGCCAGCAGCTTGGAGGGACTAGCGGGCGTCTACGAGCAGTACTTC
TRBJ2-2,-,-,TRBV25-1,12,CASSAWTGELFF,TGTGCCAGCAGCGCGTGGACCGGGGAGCTGTTTTTT
TRBJ2-5,-,-,TRBV12-1,14,CASSFDGYQETQYF,TGTGCCAGCAGCTTTGATGGGTATCAAGAGACCCAGTACTTC
TRBJ2-7,-,-,TRBV7-2,15,CASSPNPISSYEQYF,TGTGCCAGCAGCCCCAACCCAATCAGCTCCTACGAGCAGTACTTC
TRBJ2-2,TRBD2,-,TRBV5-4,16,CASSLERGSNTGELFF,TGTGCCAGCAGCCTAGAGCGGGGATCGAACACCGGGGAGCTGTTTTTT
TRBJ1-3,TRBD1,-,TRBV28,17,CASVPGQGAYSGNTIYF,TGTGCCAGCGTACCGGGACAGGGGGCATACTCTGGAAACACCATATATTTT
TRBJ2-5,TRBD1,-,TRBV6-4,16,CASSIHRGLPPGTQYF,TGTGCCAGCAGTATTCACAGGGGGCTCCCGCCCGGGACCCAGTACTTC
TRBJ2-7,TRBD2,-,TRBV13,16,CASSKLLAGGRDEQYF,TGTGCCAGCAGCAAGTTACTAGCGGGAGGAAGGGACGAGCAGTACTTC
TRBJ2-3,TRBD2,-,TRBV5-1,15,CASSPTSGRVDTQYF,TGCGCCAGCAGCCCGACCAGCGGGAGGGTTGATACGCAGTATTTT
TRBJ1-2,-,-,TRBV10-2,13,CASSPYPGDGYTF,TGCGCCAGCTCCCCCTACCCGGGGGATGGCTACACCTTC
TRBJ2-4,-,-,TRBV28,15,CASSLSLAGAGIQYF,TGTGCCAGCAGTTTATCCCTCGCAGGCGCGGGCATTCAGTACTTC
TRBJ2-3,-,-,TRBV13,12,CASSQYTDTQYF,TGTGCCAGCAGCCAGTACACAGATACGCAGTATTTT
TRBJ1-5,TRBD1,-,TRBV2,13,CASNRGGDQPQHF,TGTGCCAGTAACAGGGGGGGGGATCAGCCCCAGCATTTT
TRBJ1-1,TRBD1,-,TRBV27,14,CASSLTGGDTEAFF,TGTGCCAGCAGTCTGACAGGGGGGGACACTGAAGCTTTCTTT
TRBJ2-3,-,once,TRBV28,16,CASSLVKGHSTDTQYF,TGTGCCAGCAGTTTAGTCAAGGGGCATAGCACAGATACGCAGTATTTT
TRBJ2-5,TRBD2,-,TRBV4-2,17,CASSQDKTRLARKTQYF,TGTGCCAGCAGCCAGGATAAAACAAGACTAGCTAGGAAGACCCAGTACTTC
TRBJ2-7,-,-,TRBV6-5,13,CASSYSSEYEQYF,TGTGCCAGCAGTTACTCGAGTGAGTACGAGCAGTACTTC
TRBJ2-1,-,-,TRBV15,18,CATSRETTVVGPYNEQFF,TGTGCCACCAGCAGAGAAACTACAGTGGTTGGACCCTACAATGAGCAGTTCTTC
TRBJ2-3,TRBD2,-,TRBV7-6,17,CASSLVIAGGLTDTQYF,TGTGCCAGCAGCTTAGTTATTGCGGGGGGGCTGACAGATACGCAGTATTTT
TRBJ1-3,TRBD1,-,TRBV10-3,16,CAISLGQGLGGNTIYF,TGTGCCATCAGTCTAGGACAGGGGTTAGGTGGAAACACCATATATTTT
TRBJ2-1,-,-,TRBV6-4,15,CASSEGRGGYNEQFF,TGTGCCAGCAGTGAAGGCAGGGGAGGGTACAATGAGCAGTTCTTC
TRBJ1-3,-,-,TRBV7-8,12,CASNLGGNTIYF,TGTGCCAGCAATCTTGGCGGAAACACCATATATTTT
TRBJ2-7,-,-,TRBV28,16,CASSSTPRTASYEQYF,TGTGCCAGCAGTTCAACACCCCGGACAGCATCCTACGAGCAGTACTTC
TRBJ2-5,TRBD2,-,TRBV25-1,18,CASCDPGGGGRLGKTQYF,TGTGCCAGCTGTGACCCTGGGGGGGGCGGGAGGCTGGGGAAGACCCAGTACTTC
TRBJ2-2,TRBD1,-,TRBV27,14,CASRGGAYTGELFF,TGTGCCAGCCGAGGGGGCGCGTACACCGGGGAGCTGTTTTTT
TRBJ2-7,TRBD2,-,TRBV7-2,17,CASSLELGTSGRHEQYF,TGTGCCAGCAGCTTAGAACTGGGGACTAGCGGTCGTCACGAGCAGTACTTC
TRBJ2-3,TRBD2,-,TRBV25-1,17,CASSAHSGRAESDTQYF,TGTGCCAGCAGTGCCCACAGCGGGAGGGCCGAGTCAGATACGCAGTATTTT
TRBJ1-2,TRBD1,-,TRBV29-1,16,CSVPGTGGIGNYGYTF,TGCAGCGTCCCCGGGACAGGGGGGATCGGTAACTATGGCTACACCTTC
TRBJ1-2,-,-,TRBV9,14,CASSVSPQPYGYTF,TGTGCCAGCAGCGTTAGTCCGCAACCCTATGGCTACACCTTC
TRBJ1-2,-,-,TRBV5-1,14,CASSQGQGGHGYTF,TGCGCCAGCAGCCAAGGACAAGGCGGACATGGCTACACCTTC
TRBJ2-7,-,-,TRBV2,11,CASTPTYEQYF,TGTGCCAGCACCCCCACCTACGAGCAGTACTTC
TRBJ1-2,-,-,TRBV4-2,14,CASSQGGSIYGYTF,TGTGCCAGCAGCCAAGGGGGCTCTATCTATGGCTACACCTTC
TRBJ2-7,TRBD2,-,TRBV13,18,CASSLQRWGTSGIYEQYF,TGTGCCAGCAGCCTACAACGGTGGGGGACTAGCGGGATCTACGAGCAGTACTTC
TRBJ1-3,TRBD1,few,TRBV19,14,CATSGQLSGNTIYF,TGTGCCACCTCGGGACAGCTCTCTGGAAACACCATATATTTT
TRBJ1-5,-,-,TRBV7-9,15,CASSLVRDAFLPQHF,TGTGCCAGCAGCTTGGTTAGGGACGCCTTTTTGCCCCAGCATTTT
TRBJ1-1,TRBD1,-,TRBV27,13,CASSLRTGTEAFF,TGTGCCAGCAGTCTTAGGACAGGCACTGAAGCTTTCTTT
TRBJ2-1,-,-,TRBV12-2,17,CASRLAWGSFSNNEQFF,TGTGCAAGTCGCTTAGCGTGGGGGAGTTTCTCGAACAATGAGCAGTTCTTC